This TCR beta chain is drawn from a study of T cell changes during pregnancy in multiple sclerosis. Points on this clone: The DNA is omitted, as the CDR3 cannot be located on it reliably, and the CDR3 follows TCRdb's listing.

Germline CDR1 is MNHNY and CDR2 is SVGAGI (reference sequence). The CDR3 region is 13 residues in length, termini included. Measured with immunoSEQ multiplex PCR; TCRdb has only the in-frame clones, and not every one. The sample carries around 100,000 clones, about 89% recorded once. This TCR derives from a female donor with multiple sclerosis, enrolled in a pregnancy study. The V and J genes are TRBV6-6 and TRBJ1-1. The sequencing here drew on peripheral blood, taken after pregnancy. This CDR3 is CASRLSWEFEAFF.